The source of this T cell receptor (beta chain) is a study of shared clonotypes between healthy human individuals. The protocol was immunoSEQ multiplex PCR, while the TCRdb copy is restricted to in-frame clones and leaves out a portion. The sample consists of just over 2,000,000 clones, approximately 95% of them appearing once. Germline CDR1 reads SGHNT; CDR2 reads YYREEE (reference sequence). The CDR3 totals 15 residues. V lost 0 bases and J 0 bases, leaving 9 bases between the germline ends. This clone was picked up one time. Its antigen is still unknown. Regarding the study as a whole: Clonotype sharing levels among donors were expected to vary with sequencing depth. Sorted-subset sequencing, rarefaction showed, was incomplete despite large depth.

Naive CD8 isolation took CD45RO-negative cells positively selected for CCR7 and excluded terminally differentiated effector memory CD45RA+ cells. Free of recent acute infections or vaccinations, the donors were healthy HIV-negative adults. The clonotype comes from a man younger than 35 in good health. Sample: naive CD8+ T cells sorted from blood. The V and J genes are TRBV5-4 and TRBJ1-2; tentatively, D is TRBD1 (6 bases). CDR3 sequence: CASSLGGDTNYGYTF. CDR3 DNA sequence: TGTGCCAGCAGCTTGGGGGGGGACACTAACTATGGCTACACCTTC.